One T cell receptor beta chain is described in this entry. As for time point: patch test 2, 6 weeks after DPC sensitization. Sample treatment: therapeutic diphenylcyclopropenone sensitization with weekly scalp DPC. This record belongs to a study of human T cells and chemical hapten exposure. Study background: Doses of diphenylcyclopropenone went to the patients' scalps weekly throughout the approximately 24-week study. A patient group, mainly female, showed alopecia areata, totalis or universalis.

TCRdb independently ran MiXCR on the RACE reads; one entry per CDR3 protein. The top ten hold under 1.5% of the sample, which has 65,000 to 100,000 distinct CDR3 sequences, around 7% seen once. Deletions cut 9 bases from V and 10 bases from J, with 19 bases between. Germline-derived CDR1 and CDR2 are SGHTA and FQGNSA. There are 14 residues in the CDR3. The sample consisted of whole blood, taken in connection with sensitization to the hapten diphenylcyclopropenone (DPC). The sequence derives from a woman between 25 and 40 years old with alopecia areata. Some clones in this sample may be carry-over from other donors' samples. This chain connects TRBV7-2 to TRBJ1-6; tentatively, D is TRBD1 (5 bases). The CDR3 is CASAGVPGGSPLHF. The CDR3 nucleotides read TGTGCCAGTGCCGGGGTTCCGGGGGGATCACCCCTCCACTTT. Complete variable domain (other parts from reference TRBV7-2 and TRBJ1-6): GAGVSQSPSNKVTEKGKDVELRCDPISGHTALYWYRQSLGQGLEFLIYFQGNSAPDKSGLPSDRFSAERTGGSVSTLTIQRTQQEDSAVYLCASAGVPGGSPLHFGNGTRLTVT.